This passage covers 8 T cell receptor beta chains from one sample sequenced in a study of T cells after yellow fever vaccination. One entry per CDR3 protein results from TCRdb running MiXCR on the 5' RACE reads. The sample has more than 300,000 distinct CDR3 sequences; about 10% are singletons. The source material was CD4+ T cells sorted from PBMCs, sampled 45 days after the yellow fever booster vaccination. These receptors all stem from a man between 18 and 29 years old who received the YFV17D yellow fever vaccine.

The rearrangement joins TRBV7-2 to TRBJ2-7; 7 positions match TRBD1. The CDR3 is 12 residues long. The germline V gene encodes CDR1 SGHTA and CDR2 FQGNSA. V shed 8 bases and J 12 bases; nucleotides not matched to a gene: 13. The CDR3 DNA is TGTGCCAGCTACGGACCGGGACGACAGGGGTACTTC. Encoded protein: CASYGPGRQGYF.

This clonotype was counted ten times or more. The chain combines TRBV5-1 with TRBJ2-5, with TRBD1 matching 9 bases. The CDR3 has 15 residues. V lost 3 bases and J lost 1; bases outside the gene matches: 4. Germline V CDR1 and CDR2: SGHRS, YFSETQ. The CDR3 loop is CASSWGQGFQETQYF. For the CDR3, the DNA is TGCGCCAGCAGCTGGGGACAGGGCTTCCAAGAGACCCAGTACTTC.

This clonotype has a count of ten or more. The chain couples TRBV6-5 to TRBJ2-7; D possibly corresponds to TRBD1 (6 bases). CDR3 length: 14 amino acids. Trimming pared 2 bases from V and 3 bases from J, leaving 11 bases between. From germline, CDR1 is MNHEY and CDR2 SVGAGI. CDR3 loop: CASSYTRGGYEQYF. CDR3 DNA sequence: TGTGCCAGCAGTTACACCAGAGGGGGCTACGAGCAGTACTTC.

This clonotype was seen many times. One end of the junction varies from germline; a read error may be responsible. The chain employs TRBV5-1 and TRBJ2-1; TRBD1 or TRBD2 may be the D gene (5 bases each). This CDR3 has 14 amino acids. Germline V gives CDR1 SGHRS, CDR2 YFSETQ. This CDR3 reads CASSLRGSYNEQFF. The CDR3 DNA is TGTGCCAGCAGTTTGAGGGGCTCGTACAATGAGCAGTTCTTC.

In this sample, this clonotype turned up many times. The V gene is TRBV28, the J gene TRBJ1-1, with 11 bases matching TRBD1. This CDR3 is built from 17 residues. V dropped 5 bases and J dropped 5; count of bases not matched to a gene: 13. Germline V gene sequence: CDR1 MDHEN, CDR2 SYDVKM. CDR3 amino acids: CASSTIPGQGGMTEAFF. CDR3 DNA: TGTGCCAGCAGTACTATCCCGGGACAGGGGGGGATGACTGAAGCTTTCTTT.

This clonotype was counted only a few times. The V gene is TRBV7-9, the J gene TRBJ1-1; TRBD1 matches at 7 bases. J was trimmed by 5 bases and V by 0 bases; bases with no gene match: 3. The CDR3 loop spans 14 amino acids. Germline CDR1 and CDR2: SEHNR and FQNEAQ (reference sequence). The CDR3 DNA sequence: TGTGCCAGCAGCTTAGCCCGGACAGGAACTGAAGCTTTCTTT. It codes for CASSLARTGTEAFF.

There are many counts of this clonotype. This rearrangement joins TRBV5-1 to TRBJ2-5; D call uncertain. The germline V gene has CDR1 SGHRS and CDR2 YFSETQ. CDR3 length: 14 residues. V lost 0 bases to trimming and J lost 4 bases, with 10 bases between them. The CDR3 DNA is TGCGCCAGCAGCTTGGGCGCGATAGCAGAGACCCAGTACTTC. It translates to CASSLGAIAETQYF.

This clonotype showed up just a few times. CDR3 region: CATRITGANVLTF. The CDR3 region has the DNA TGTGCCACTAGGATAACTGGGGCCAACGTCCTGACTTTC. The chain links TRBV15 to TRBJ2-6; D gene ambiguous. The CDR3 has 13 residues. V dropped 9 bases and J dropped 2 bases, with 8 bases sitting between them. Germline CDR1 and CDR2: LNHNV and YYDKDF (reference sequence).